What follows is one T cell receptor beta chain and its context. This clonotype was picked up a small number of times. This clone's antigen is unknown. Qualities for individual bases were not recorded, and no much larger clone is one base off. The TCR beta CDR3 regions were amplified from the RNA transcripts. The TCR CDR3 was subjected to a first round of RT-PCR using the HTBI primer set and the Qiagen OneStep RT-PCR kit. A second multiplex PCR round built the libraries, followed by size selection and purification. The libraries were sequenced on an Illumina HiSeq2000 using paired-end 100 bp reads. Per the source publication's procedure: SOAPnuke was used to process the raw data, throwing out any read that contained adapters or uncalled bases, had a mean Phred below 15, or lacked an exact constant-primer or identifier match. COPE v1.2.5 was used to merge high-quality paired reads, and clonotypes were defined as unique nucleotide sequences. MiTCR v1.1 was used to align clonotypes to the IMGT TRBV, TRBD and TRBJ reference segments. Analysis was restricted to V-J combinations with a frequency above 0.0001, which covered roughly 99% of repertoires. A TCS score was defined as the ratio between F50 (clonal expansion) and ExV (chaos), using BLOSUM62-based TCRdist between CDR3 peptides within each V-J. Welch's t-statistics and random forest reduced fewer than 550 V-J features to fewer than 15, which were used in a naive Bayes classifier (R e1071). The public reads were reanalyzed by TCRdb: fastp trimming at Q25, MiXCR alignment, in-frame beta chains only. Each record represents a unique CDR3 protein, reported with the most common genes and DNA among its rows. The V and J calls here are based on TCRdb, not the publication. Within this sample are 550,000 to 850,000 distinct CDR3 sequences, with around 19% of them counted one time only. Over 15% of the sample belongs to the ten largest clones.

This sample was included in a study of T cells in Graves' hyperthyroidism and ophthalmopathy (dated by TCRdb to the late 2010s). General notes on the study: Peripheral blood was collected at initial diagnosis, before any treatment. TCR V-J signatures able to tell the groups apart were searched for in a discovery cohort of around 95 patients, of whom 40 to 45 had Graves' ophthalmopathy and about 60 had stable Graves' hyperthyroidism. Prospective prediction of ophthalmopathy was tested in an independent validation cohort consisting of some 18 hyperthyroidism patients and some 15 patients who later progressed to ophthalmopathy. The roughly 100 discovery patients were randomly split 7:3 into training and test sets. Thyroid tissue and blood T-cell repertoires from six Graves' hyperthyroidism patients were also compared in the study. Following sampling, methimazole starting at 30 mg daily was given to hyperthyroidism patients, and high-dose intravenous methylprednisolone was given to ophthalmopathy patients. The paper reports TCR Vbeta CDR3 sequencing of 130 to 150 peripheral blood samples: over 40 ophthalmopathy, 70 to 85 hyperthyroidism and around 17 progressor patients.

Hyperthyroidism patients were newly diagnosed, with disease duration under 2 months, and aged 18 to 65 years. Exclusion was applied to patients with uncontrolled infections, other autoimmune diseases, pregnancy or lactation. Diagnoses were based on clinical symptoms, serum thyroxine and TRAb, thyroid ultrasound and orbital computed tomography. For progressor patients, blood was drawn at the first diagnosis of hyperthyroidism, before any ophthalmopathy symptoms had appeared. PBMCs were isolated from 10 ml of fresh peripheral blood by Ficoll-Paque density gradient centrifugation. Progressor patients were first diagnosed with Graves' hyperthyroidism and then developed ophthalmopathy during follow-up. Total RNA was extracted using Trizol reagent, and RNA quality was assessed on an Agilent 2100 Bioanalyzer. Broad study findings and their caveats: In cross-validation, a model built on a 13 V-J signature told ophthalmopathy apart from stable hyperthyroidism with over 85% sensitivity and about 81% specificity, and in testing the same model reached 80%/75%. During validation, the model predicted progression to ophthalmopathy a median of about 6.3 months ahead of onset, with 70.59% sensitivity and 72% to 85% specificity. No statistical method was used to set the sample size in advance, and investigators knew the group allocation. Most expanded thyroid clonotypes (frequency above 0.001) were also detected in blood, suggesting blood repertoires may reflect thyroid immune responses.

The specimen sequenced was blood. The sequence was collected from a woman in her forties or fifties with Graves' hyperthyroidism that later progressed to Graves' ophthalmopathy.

This receptor has the CDR3 CASRLTGSSPNYGYTF. DNA sequence: TGTGCCAGCAGGCTAACGGGCAGCTCACCCAACTATGGCTACACCTTC. The chain employs TRBV13 and TRBJ1-2; the D gene is unclear. CDR1 PRHDT and CDR2 FYEKMQ are derived from the germline V gene (reference sequence). The CDR3 holds 16 amino acids from the cysteine to the phenylalanine. Only the CDR3 DNA is retained, 48 bases long and in frame from the first base. V lost 6 bases and J lost 2 bases; the stretch between them is 19 bases long.